The 29 T cell receptor beta chains below all came from one sample that was sequenced in a study of blood T cells in healthy people across ages. A second PCR, run for roughly 7 to 11 cycles, used a sample-barcoded 5' primer plus a J-beta primer mix. From the 5' RACE reads, TCRdb called clonotypes with MiXCR, one entry per CDR3 protein. There are just under 550,000 distinct CDR3 sequences in the sample; nearly 25% occur only once, and roughly 9% lies in the top ten. These data were likewise used in another study, on T cells of mothers and their children.

The sequenced sample was blood. The receptors were sampled from a boy younger than 18 in good health.

The V gene is TRBV6-1, the J gene TRBJ2-3, with TRBD2 identical over 7 bases. V shed 5 bases and J 6 bases; nucleotides not matched to a gene: 11. Germline CDR1 MNHNS, CDR2 SASEGT. This CDR3 has 15 amino acids. The CDR3 loop is CASSPQTSFADTQYF. DNA of the CDR3: TGTGCCAGCAGTCCCCAGACTAGCTTTGCGGATACGCAGTATTTT.

The chain has TRBV20-1 and TRBJ1-1, with TRBD1 identical over 7 bases. The CDR3 consists of 15 residues. Trimming removed 5 bases from V and 2 bases from J; junction bases left unmatched: 11. CDR1 and CDR2 (germline): DFQATT, SNEGSKA (reference sequence). The CDR3 DNA follows: TGCAGTGCTGATCGCGGGGGAGGGGGCAACACTGAAGCTTTCTTT. Protein product: CSADRGGGGNTEAFF.

This clonotype was found a few times. The chain has TRBV7-2 and TRBJ2-7; TRBD1 is a possible D gene (6 bases). Trimming took 4 bases from V and 5 from J, leaving 15 bases between them. CDR1 SGHTA and CDR2 FQGNSA come from the germline V gene. This CDR3 is built from 14 residues. For the CDR3, the DNA is TGTGCCAGCAGCTCGAGACAGGTTTCCAACGAGCAGTACTTC. It encodes CASSSRQVSNEQYF.

The CDR3: CASSFVDMPNEQFF. CDR3 sequence (DNA): TGTGCCAGCAGTTTTGTGGACATGCCCAATGAGCAGTTCTTC. V gene TRBV12-3 or TRBV12-4 combines with J gene TRBJ2-5; the D gene is possibly TRBD1 (5 bases). The DNA end is more similar to TRBJ2-1, so the J call may be wrong. The CDR3 contains 14 residues.

The gene calls are TRBV7-2 and TRBJ2-1; D is perhaps TRBD2 (6 bases). Germline CDR1 reads SGHTA; CDR2 reads FQGNSA. The ends were cut back, 4 bases at V and 6 bases at J, with 19 bases in the middle. The CDR3 totals 16 residues. The CDR3 DNA reads as TGTGCCAGCAGCTCTCTAGAAAGGGGAGGTGGCAATGAGCAGTTCTTC. Protein: CASSSLERGGGNEQFF.

The chain uses TRBV7-9 and TRBJ2-7; D could derive from TRBD1 or TRBD2 (5 bases each). The CDR3 is 17 residues long. Deletions cut 1 base from V and 1 base from J, with 17 bases between. Per the germline V gene, CDR1 is SEHNR and CDR2 is FQNEAQ (reference sequence). CDR3 residues: CASSLVVGESSSYEQYF. Written as DNA, the CDR3 is TGTGCCAGCAGCTTAGTGGTGGGGGAGAGCTCTTCCTACGAGCAGTACTTC.

This clonotype was observed many times. This rearrangement joins TRBV4-3 to TRBJ2-5; D could derive from TRBD1 or TRBD2 (5 bases each). CDR3 length: 15 amino acids. V dropped 0 bases and J dropped 2 bases, with 10 bases sitting between them. The germline V gene encodes CDR1 LGHNA and CDR2 YSLEER. The CDR3 region is CASSQEGRPQETQYF. Here the CDR3 DNA reads TGCGCCAGCAGCCAAGAGGGACGGCCTCAAGAGACCCAGTACTTC.

This clonotype came up a few times. The chain recombines TRBV9 with TRBJ2-1; tentatively, D is TRBD1 or TRBD2 (5 bases each). Germline V lookup: CDR1 SGDLS, CDR2 YYNGEE. V was trimmed by 2 bases and J by 2 bases, leaving 11 bases between them. The CDR3 extends over 15 amino acids. The CDR3 coding sequence is TGTGCCAGCAGCGTGGGGAGACAGACCTACAATGAGCAGTTCTTC. Translation: CASSVGRQTYNEQFF.

This chain joins TRBV7-8 and TRBJ1-1, with 12 bases fitting TRBD1. The CDR3 covers 19 residues. The germline CDR1 and CDR2 sequences are SGHVS and FQNEAQ. After removal of 5 bases from V and 3 bases from J, the junction contained 16 bases not matched to a gene. The CDR3 nucleotides are TGTGCCAGCAGCAACCCTGATCCCGGGACAGGGGGCTTAGACACTGAAGCTTTCTTT. Amino acid sequence: CASSNPDPGTGGLDTEAFF.

The CDR3 DNA is TGTGCCACCAGTGAAGGACAGGGGGCGGCTGGAAACACCATATATTTT. Protein sequence: CATSEGQGAAGNTIYF. The V call is TRBV24-1, the J call TRBJ1-3; 11 nucleotides agree with TRBD1. Trimming took 4 bases from V and 2 from J; bases not matched to a gene: 3. The germline V gene encodes CDR1 KGHDR and CDR2 SFDVKD. This CDR3 spans 16 amino acids.

This clonotype was counted between two and nine times. The chain uses TRBV4-3 and TRBJ2-3; TRBD2 matches 9 bases. The CDR3 sequence is 16 residues long. J was trimmed by 14 bases and V by 0 bases; bases with no gene match: 15. Germline V CDR1 and CDR2: LGHNA, YSLEER. The DNA of the CDR3 is TGCGCCAGCAGCCAAGATCAAGCGGGGGGCCCCACGCGTAGGTATTTT. Translation: CASSQDQAGGPTRRYF.

This chain uses TRBV6-2 or TRBV6-3 with TRBJ1-2; D perhaps matches TRBD1 (6 bases). Per germline, CDR1 MNHEY and CDR2 SVGEGT. V lost 6 bases and J lost 7, with 15 bases in between. The CDR3 contains 13 residues. The CDR3: CASRIDQGIGYTF. The CDR3 nucleotides are TGTGCCAGCAGAATCGACCAGGGGATTGGCTACACCTTC.

This clonotype was recorded a few times. J is TRBJ1-1 and V is TRBV7-2, with a possible D match to TRBD1 (5 bases). Germline V gives CDR1 SGHTA, CDR2 FQGNSA. Trimming shortened V by 1 base and J by 1 base, and 16 bases separated the two germline ends. The CDR3 runs to 17 residues. The CDR3 DNA is TGTGCCAGCAGCTTAGTGTGGAGGGTGGGACCGAACACTGAAGCTTTCTTT. This codes for CASSLVWRVGPNTEAFF.

V is TRBV18 and J is TRBJ2-7; unclear D gene. Germline lookup yields CDR1 KGHSH and CDR2 LQKENI. The ends were cut back, 5 bases at V and 5 bases at J, with 10 bases in the middle. The CDR3 is 12 amino acids. The CDR3 DNA sequence: TGTGCCAGCTCAAGAGGTATCAACGAGCAGTACTTC. This sequence encodes CASSRGINEQYF.

This clonotype was counted between two and nine times. The genes are TRBV5-1 and TRBJ2-1, with D hard to call. Judging by the DNA end, TRBJ2-5 fits better; the J call may be wrong. From germline, CDR1 is SGHRS and CDR2 YFSETQ. The CDR3 has 13 amino acids. The CDR3 here is CASSFNGEETQYF. CDR3 coding DNA: TGCGCCAGCAGCTTCAATGGGGAAGAGACCCAGTACTTC.

This clonotype was counted only a few times. The chain recombines TRBV7-2 with TRBJ2-5; D not certain. Near its end, the DNA agrees better with TRBJ2-1, so the J call may be wrong. The CDR3 is 13 amino acids. Germline V gene data show CDR1 as SGHTA and CDR2 as FQGNSA. The CDR3 nucleotides are TGTGCCAGCAGCTTAAAAGGTTCAAATGAGCAGTTCTTC. Protein sequence: CASSLKGSNEQFF.

This clonotype was counted between two and nine times. The chain links TRBV7-2 to TRBJ1-1; D is unresolved. From germline, CDR1 is SGHTA and CDR2 FQGNSA. The CDR3 length is 13 residues. The V end was cut by 4 bases, the J end by 11 bases, with 17 bases between. The CDR3 DNA reads TGTGCCAGCAGCTCCCGGATCCGGCTCGGGGCTTTCTTT. This gives the protein CASSSRIRLGAFF.

This clonotype has just one count. The rearrangement links TRBV4-2 to TRBJ2-1; 7 bases agree with TRBD2. Germline V gene sequence: CDR1 LGHNA, CDR2 YNFKEQ. The V and J ends lost 3 bases and 5 bases, in that order; junction bases with no gene match: 10. The CDR3 length is 16 residues. CDR3 sequence (DNA): TGTGCCAGCAGCCAGACCGAGAAGCGGGGTAACAATGAGCAGTTCTTC. This gives the protein CASSQTEKRGNNEQFF.

About this clonotype: Compared with germline, one end of the junction differs, possibly owing to a read error. The chain links TRBV20-1 to TRBJ2-7; 11 nucleotides match TRBD1. CDR3 length equals 13 residues. In germline, CDR1 is DFQATT, CDR2 SNEGSKA (reference sequence). The CDR3, as DNA: TGCGGTGCTAGACGGACAGGGGGCCACGAGCAGTACTTC. Its protein is CGARRTGGHEQYF.

This clonotype appeared a few times. This rearrangement joins TRBV12-3 or TRBV12-4 to TRBJ2-1; possibly TRBD2 for D (5 bases). The V end lost 6 bases, the J end lost 7 bases, and 10 bases lay between the germline ends. CDR3 length: 12 amino acids. The CDR3 sequence: CASRHGENEQFF. The CDR3 nucleotides are TGTGCCAGCAGGCATGGGGAGAATGAGCAGTTCTTC.

This clonotype has only a few counts. This sequence joins TRBV4-3 and TRBJ1-2; D gene unclear. The germline V gene has CDR1 LGHNA and CDR2 YSLEER. This CDR3 has 14 residues. Trimming removed 3 bases from V and 0 bases from J, with 8 bases in between. The CDR3 reads CASSQDRANYGYTF. CDR3 coding DNA: TGCGCCAGCAGCCAGGACCGAGCTAACTATGGCTACACCTTC.

Worth noting for this clonotype: Compared with germline, one end of the junction differs, possibly owing to a read error. The CDR3 DNA sequence: TGCAGCGTAGAAGGGGGAGTGGGAGAGACCCAGTACTTC. This translates into CSVEGGVGETQYF. The genes are TRBV29-1 and TRBJ2-5, with D perhaps matching TRBD1 (6 bases). CDR3 length equals 13 residues. Per the germline V gene, CDR1 is SQVTM and CDR2 is ANQGSEA.

The chain recombines TRBV7-9 with TRBJ2-5, with TRBD1 matching 8 bases. Germline V gene lookup returns CDR1 SEHNR and CDR2 FQNEAQ (reference sequence). V gave up 6 bases and J gave up 5 bases; unmatched junction bases: 8. The CDR3 is 14 amino acids. CDR3 coding DNA: TGTGCCAGCAGACCCGGGACAGGCGGGGAGACCCAGTACTTC. Its translation: CASRPGTGGETQYF.

This clonotype has a handful of counts. The chain couples TRBV7-3 to TRBJ2-5; D might be TRBD1 (6 bases). The DNA end is a closer match to TRBJ2-7, so the J assignment may be wrong. The germline V gene has CDR1 SGHTA and CDR2 FQGTGA. This CDR3 comprises 17 residues. The DNA of the CDR3 is TGTGCCAGCAGCTTAATTTGTTTTTACAGGGCTTCCTACGAGCAGTACTTC. Protein sequence: CASSLICFYRASYEQYF.

In this sample, this clonotype turned up a few times. The J gene is TRBJ2-7, the V gene TRBV5-4; D gene unclear. V was clipped by 0 bases and J by 0 bases, with 7 bases between them. This CDR3 is 14 amino acids long. Looked up from germline, CDR1 is SGHNT and CDR2 is YYREEE (reference sequence). In DNA form, the CDR3 reads TGTGCCAGCAGCTTGGTAGGTAGCTCCTACGAGCAGTACTTC. Translating gives CASSLVGSSYEQYF.

V usage is TRBV7-9 and J usage is TRBJ2-2; the D is unclear. Germline V gene lookup returns CDR1 SEHNR and CDR2 FQNEAQ (reference sequence). The V and J ends lost 5 bases and 4 bases respectively, with 5 bases between them. This CDR3 is built from 12 residues. CDR3 residues: CASSPATGELFF. CDR3 bases: TGTGCCAGCAGCCCAGCCACCGGGGAGCTGTTTTTT.

This clonotype was counted a few times. The chain recombines TRBV10-3 with TRBJ2-5; 9 positions match TRBD1. The DNA end lines up better with TRBJ2-7; the J call may be wrong. CDR1 is ENHRY, CDR2 SYGVKD, per germline. CDR3 length: 16 amino acids. This chain's CDR3 is CAISEGTGRLVTEQYF. The CDR3 bases are TGTGCCATCAGTGAGGGGACAGGGCGGTTAGTTACCGAGCAGTACTTC.

V and J are TRBV12-3 or TRBV12-4 and TRBJ2-3, with 9 bases fitting TRBD1. Trimming cost V 2 bases and J 4 bases; bases outside gene matches: 7. CDR3 size: 16 residues. DNA for the CDR3: TGTGCCAGCAGTTTATCTTGGACAGGGGAGGCAGATACGCAGTATTTT. Encoded protein: CASSLSWTGEADTQYF.

The chain has TRBV20-1 and TRBJ1-5; 10 bases line up with TRBD1. The ends lost 4 bases at V and 5 bases at J; junction bases unmatched: 2. The CDR3 is 13 residues long. Germline V gives CDR1 DFQATT, CDR2 SNEGSKA (reference sequence). CDR3 region: CSATGTGDQPQHF. The CDR3 bases are TGCAGTGCTACAGGGACAGGGGATCAGCCCCAGCATTTT.